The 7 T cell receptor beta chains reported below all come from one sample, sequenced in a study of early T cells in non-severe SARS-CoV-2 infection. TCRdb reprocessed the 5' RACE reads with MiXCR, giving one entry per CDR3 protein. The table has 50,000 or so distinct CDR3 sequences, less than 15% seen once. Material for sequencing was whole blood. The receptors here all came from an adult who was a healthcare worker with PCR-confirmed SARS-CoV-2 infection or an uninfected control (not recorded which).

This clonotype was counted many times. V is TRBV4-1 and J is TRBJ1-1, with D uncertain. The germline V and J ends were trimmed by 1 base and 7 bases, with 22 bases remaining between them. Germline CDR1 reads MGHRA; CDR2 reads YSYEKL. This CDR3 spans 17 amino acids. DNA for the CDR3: TGCGCCAGCAGCCAAGGCGAGAGGAGGATTGATACCTATGAAGCTTTCTTT. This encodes CASSQGERRIDTYEAFF.

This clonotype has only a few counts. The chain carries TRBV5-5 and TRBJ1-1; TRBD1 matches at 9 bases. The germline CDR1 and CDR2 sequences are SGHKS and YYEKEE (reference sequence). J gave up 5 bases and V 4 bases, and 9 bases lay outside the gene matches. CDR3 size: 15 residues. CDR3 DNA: TGTGCCAGCAGCCCCCAAGTGACAGGGGGTACTGAAGCTTTCTTT. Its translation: CASSPQVTGGTEAFF.

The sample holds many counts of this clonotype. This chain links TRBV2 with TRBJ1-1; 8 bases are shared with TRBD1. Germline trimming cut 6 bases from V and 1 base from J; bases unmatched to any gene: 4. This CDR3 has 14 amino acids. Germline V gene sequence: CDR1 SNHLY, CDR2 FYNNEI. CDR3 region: CASSTQGENTEAFF. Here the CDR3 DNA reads TGTGCCAGCAGCACACAGGGGGAGAACACTGAAGCTTTCTTT. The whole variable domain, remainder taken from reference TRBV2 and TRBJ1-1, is EPEVTQTPSHQVTQMGQEVILRCVPISNHLYFYWYRQILGQKVEFLVSFYNNEISEKSEIFDDQFSVERPDGSNFTLKIRSTKLEDSAMYFCASSTQGENTEAFFGQGTRLTVV.

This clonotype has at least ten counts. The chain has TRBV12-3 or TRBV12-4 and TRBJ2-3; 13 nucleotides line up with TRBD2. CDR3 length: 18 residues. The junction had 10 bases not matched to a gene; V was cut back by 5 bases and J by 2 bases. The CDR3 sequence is CASSPGTSGEQVTDTQYF. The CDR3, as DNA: TGTGCCAGCAGTCCGGGGACTAGCGGGGAGCAAGTCACAGATACGCAGTATTTT.

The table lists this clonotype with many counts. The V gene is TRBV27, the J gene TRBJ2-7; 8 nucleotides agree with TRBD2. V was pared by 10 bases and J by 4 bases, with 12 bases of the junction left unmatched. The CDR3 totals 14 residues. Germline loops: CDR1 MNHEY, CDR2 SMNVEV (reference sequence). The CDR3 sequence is CATSRGGAGYEQYF. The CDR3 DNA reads TGTGCCACCTCTCGGGGGGGCGCTGGGTACGAGCAGTACTTC.

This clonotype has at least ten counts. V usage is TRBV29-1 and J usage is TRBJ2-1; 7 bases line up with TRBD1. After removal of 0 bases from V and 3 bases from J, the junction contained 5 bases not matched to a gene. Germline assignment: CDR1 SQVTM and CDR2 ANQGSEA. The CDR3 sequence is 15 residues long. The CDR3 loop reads CSVEDLRTGYNEQFF. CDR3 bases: TGCAGCGTTGAAGATCTCCGGACAGGCTACAATGAGCAGTTCTTC.

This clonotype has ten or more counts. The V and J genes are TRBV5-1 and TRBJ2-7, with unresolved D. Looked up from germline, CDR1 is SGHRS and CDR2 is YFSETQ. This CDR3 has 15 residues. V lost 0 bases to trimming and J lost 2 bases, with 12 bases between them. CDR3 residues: CASSLDLFETYEQYF. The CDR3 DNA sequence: TGCGCCAGCAGCTTGGATTTGTTCGAGACCTACGAGCAGTACTTC.